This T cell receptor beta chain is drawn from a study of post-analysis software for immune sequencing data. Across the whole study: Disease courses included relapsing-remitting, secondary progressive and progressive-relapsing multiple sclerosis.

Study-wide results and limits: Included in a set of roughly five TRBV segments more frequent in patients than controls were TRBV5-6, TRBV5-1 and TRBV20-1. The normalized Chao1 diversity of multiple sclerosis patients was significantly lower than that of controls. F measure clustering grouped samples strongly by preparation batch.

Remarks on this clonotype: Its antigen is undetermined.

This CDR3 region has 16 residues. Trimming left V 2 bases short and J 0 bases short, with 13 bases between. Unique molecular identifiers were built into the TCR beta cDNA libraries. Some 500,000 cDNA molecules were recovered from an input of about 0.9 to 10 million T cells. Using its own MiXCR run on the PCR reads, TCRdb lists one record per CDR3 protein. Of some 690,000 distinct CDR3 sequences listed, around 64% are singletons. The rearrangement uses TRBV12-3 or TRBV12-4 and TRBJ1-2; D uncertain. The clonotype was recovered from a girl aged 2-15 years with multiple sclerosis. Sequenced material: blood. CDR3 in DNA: TGTGCCAGCAGTTTACAAATGACTGAAGCTAACTATGGCTACACCTTC. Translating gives CASSLQMTEANYGYTF.